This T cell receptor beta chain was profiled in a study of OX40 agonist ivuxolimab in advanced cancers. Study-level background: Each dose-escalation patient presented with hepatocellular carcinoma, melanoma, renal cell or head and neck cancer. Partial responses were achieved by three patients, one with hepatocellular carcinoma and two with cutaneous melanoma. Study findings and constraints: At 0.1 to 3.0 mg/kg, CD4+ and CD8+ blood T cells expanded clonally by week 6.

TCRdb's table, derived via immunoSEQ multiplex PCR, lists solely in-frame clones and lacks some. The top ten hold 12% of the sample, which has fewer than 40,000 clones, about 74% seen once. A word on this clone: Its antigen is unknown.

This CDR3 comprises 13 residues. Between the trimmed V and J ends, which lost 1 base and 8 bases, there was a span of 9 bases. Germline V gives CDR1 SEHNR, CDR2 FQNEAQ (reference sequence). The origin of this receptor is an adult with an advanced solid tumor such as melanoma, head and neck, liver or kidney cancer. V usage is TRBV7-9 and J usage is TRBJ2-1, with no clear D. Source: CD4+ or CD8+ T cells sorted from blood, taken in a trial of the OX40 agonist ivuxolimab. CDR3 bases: TGTGCCAGCAGCTTAGGGAGTCCCGATGAGCAGTTCTTC. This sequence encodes CASSLGSPDEQFF.